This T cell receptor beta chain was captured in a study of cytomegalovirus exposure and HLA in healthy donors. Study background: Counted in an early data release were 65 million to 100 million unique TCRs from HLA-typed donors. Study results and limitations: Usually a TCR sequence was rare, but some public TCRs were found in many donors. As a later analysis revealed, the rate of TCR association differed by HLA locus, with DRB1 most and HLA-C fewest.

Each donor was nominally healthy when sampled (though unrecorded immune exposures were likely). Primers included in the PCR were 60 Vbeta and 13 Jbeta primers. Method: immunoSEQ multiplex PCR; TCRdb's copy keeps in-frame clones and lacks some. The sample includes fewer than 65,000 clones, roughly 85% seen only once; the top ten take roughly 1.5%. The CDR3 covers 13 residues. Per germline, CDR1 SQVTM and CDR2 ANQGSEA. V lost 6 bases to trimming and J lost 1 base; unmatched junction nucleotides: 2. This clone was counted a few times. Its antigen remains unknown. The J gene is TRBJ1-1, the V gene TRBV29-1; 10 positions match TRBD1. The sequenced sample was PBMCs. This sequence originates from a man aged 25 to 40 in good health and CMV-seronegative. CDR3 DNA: TGCAGCGTGAGGACAGGGGGGAACACTGAAGCTTTCTTT. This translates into CSVRTGGNTEAFF.